These 22 T cell receptor beta chains were all obtained from the same sample, sequenced in a study of T cell repertoires in cytomegalovirus infection. Each CDR3 protein is one row after TCRdb ran MiXCR on the reads. The repertoire holds fewer than 350,000 distinct CDR3 sequences, about 27% seen once, with over 15% in the top ten. For these receptors, no antigen is known. The sample consisted of cultured PBMCs, taken from culture after CMV antigen stimulation. Receptor source: a human donor in good health (CMV status not recorded). Some clones in this sample may be carry-over from other donors' samples.

This clonotype occurred a few times. In DNA, the CDR3 is TGTGCCAGCAGTTACTCGATTGGACTAGCGGGAGGGCCCCTCTCCTACAATGAGCAGTTCTTC. It specifies CASSYSIGLAGGPLSYNEQFF. This chain links TRBV6-6 with TRBJ2-1; 15 bases agree with TRBD2. The CDR3 runs 21 residues. CDR1 is MNHNY, CDR2 SVGAGI, per germline (reference sequence). J was trimmed by 0 bases and V by 0 bases; bases with no gene match: 9.

V and J are TRBV5-8 and TRBJ1-6; 8 bases line up with TRBD1. The germline CDR1 and CDR2 sequences are SGHTS and YDEGEE. Trimming took 4 bases from V and 0 from J; bases not matched to a gene: 18. This CDR3 contains 21 residues. CDR3 loop: CASSTGTGPSLRGSYNSPLHF. The CDR3 nucleotides are TGTGCCAGCAGCACCGGGACAGGCCCTTCTCTGAGGGGCTCCTATAATTCACCCCTCCACTTT.

The CDR3 DNA reads as TGTGCCAGCGACCCTATCCCGGGGTCCCATGGCTACACCTTC. Translating it yields CASDPIPGSHGYTF. V gene TRBV7-6 combines with J gene TRBJ1-2; D unclear. CDR1 and CDR2 from the germline V gene are SGHVS and FNYEAQ. V dropped 8 bases and J dropped 6 bases, with 19 bases sitting between them. The CDR3 loop spans 14 amino acids.

This clonotype was found a few times. The genes are TRBV2 and TRBJ1-5; D may be TRBD1 (6 bases). Germline CDR1 and CDR2: SNHLY and FYNNEI. Trimming pared 8 bases from V and 1 base from J, leaving 15 bases between. The CDR3 consists of 15 residues. The CDR3: CASQPSTGSNQPQHF. CDR3 sequence (DNA): TGTGCCAGCCAACCCAGTACAGGGAGCAATCAGCCCCAGCATTTT. Complete variable domain (other parts from reference TRBV2 and TRBJ1-5): EPEVTQTPSHQVTQMGQEVILRCVPISNHLYFYWYRQILGQKVEFLVSFYNNEISEKSEIFDDQFSVERPDGSNFTLKIRSTKLEDSAMYFCASQPSTGSNQPQHFGDGTRLSIL.

In this sample, this clonotype turned up a few times. The rearrangement links TRBV5-1 to TRBJ2-3; TRBD2 matches 9 bases. The CDR3 is 15 amino acids. Germline loops: CDR1 SGHRS, CDR2 YFSETQ. After removal of 4 bases from V and 2 bases from J, the junction contained 5 bases not matched to a gene. The CDR3 here is CASSPGTSLTDTQYF. The CDR3 DNA reads as TGCGCCAGCAGCCCCGGGACTAGCCTCACAGATACGCAGTATTTT.

This clonotype was recorded a few times. The chain joins TRBV7-2 to TRBJ2-3; perhaps TRBD2 as D (5 bases). From germline, CDR1 is SGHTA and CDR2 FQGNSA. The CDR3 is 19 amino acids. The germline V and J ends were trimmed by 4 bases and 0 bases, with 23 bases remaining between them. CDR3: CASSSLRGAIPRSTDTQYF. In DNA, the CDR3 is TGTGCCAGCAGCTCCTTACGGGGAGCGATACCCCGTAGCACAGATACGCAGTATTTT.

This clonotype was counted at least ten times. The chain recombines TRBV7-3 with TRBJ1-5; TRBD1 matches at 7 bases. CDR1 SGHTA and CDR2 FQGTGA come from the germline V gene. V gave up 5 bases and J gave up 1 base; unmatched junction bases: 20. This CDR3 is 20 amino acids long. The CDR3 here is CASSVSTGFLLMRSNQPQHF. In DNA, the CDR3 is TGTGCCAGCAGCGTCTCGACAGGGTTCCTCCTAATGAGAAGCAATCAGCCCCAGCATTTT.

V and J are TRBV4-1 and TRBJ2-5, with TRBD2 matching 7 bases. The trim removed 4 bases at V and 3 bases at J, leaving 14 bases unmatched. In germline, CDR1 is MGHRA, CDR2 YSYEKL. The CDR3 length is 17 residues. The CDR3 sequence: CASSPEGSLAVEETQYF. DNA of the CDR3: TGCGCCAGCAGCCCGGAAGGGTCCCTAGCGGTGGAAGAGACCCAGTACTTC.

The gene calls are TRBV7-2 and TRBJ1-5, with unresolved D. The V gene lost 6 bases and the J gene lost 4 bases, with 10 bases spanning the gap. The germline V gene encodes CDR1 SGHTA and CDR2 FQGNSA. The CDR3 is made up of 13 amino acids. The CDR3 DNA reads as TGTGCCAGCAGTCGACGGCTTAATCAGCCCCAGCATTTT. Translation: CASSRRLNQPQHF.

The table lists this clonotype with a few counts. The chain recombines TRBV7-3 with TRBJ1-1, with D perhaps matching TRBD1 (6 bases). Germline V gene data show CDR1 as SGHTA and CDR2 as FQGTGA. V was pared by 4 bases and J by 1 base, with 22 bases between. This CDR3 is 18 amino acids long. CDR3 protein: CASSSNPGHKGRNTEAFF. The CDR3 region has the DNA TGTGCCAGCAGCTCTAACCCGGGACACAAGGGGAGGAACACTGAAGCTTTCTTT.

This clonotype has at least ten counts. This sequence joins TRBV5-1 and TRBJ1-2, with 7 bases lining up with TRBD1. This CDR3 has 14 residues. The V segment lost 2 bases and the J segment 4 bases; nucleotides outside the gene matches: 5. Germline CDR1 is SGHRS and CDR2 is YFSETQ. CDR3 in DNA: TGCGCCAGCAGCTTACCGGGACAGTTCTATGGCTACACCTTC. As protein: CASSLPGQFYGYTF.

This clonotype was counted between two and nine times. V and J are TRBV6-5 and TRBJ2-3, with D possibly matching TRBD2 (5 bases). Germline V CDR1 and CDR2: MNHEY, SVGAGI. The V end was cut by 0 bases, the J end by 0 bases, with 13 bases between. CDR3 length: 17 residues. The CDR3 region has the DNA TGTGCCAGCAGTTACTCCGGACTGTTGAATAGCACAGATACGCAGTATTTT. Amino acid sequence: CASSYSGLLNSTDTQYF.

The V and J genes are TRBV5-4 and TRBJ1-2, with TRBD1 identical over 7 bases. The J segment lost 6 bases and the V segment lost 5 bases, leaving 7 bases of the junction unmatched. CDR1 is SGHNT, CDR2 YYREEE, per germline (reference sequence). There are 13 residues in the CDR3. The DNA of the CDR3 is TGTGCCAGCAGGCCTACAGGGGTGGATGGCTACACCTTC. It yields the protein CASRPTGVDGYTF.

The chain employs TRBV11-3 and TRBJ2-1; D gene ambiguous. V was trimmed by 1 base and J by 15 bases, leaving 16 bases between them. The CDR3 length is 13 residues. Per the germline V gene, CDR1 is SGHNT and CDR2 is YENEEA. CDR3 in DNA: TGTGCCAGCAGCTTAGGAGGTGATCCAAGGCGGTTCTTC. It specifies CASSLGGDPRRFF. The entire variable domain, with the rest obtained from reference TRBV11-3 and TRBJ2-1, is as follows: EAGVVQSPRYKIIEKKQPVAFWCNPISGHNTLYWYLQNLGQGPELLIRYENEEAVDDSQLPKDRFSAERLKGVDSTLKIQPAELGDSAVYLCASSLGGDPRRFFGPGTRLTVL.

There are a few counts of this clonotype. CDR3 DNA: TGTGCCAGCAGTTCACAGGGCCCCTATGGCTACACCTTC. Translated: CASSSQGPYGYTF. This sequence joins TRBV27 and TRBJ1-2; perhaps TRBD1 as D (6 bases). The CDR3 length is 13 residues. The germline V and J ends were trimmed by 4 bases and 4 bases, with 10 bases remaining between them. Per germline, CDR1 MNHEY and CDR2 SMNVEV (reference sequence).

J is TRBJ2-7 and V is TRBV12-3 or TRBV12-4; D is undetermined. CDR3 length equals 12 residues. V was cut by 3 bases and J by 13 bases, with 16 bases left in between. CDR3 sequence: CASSFGRTEGYF. CDR3 in DNA: TGTGCCAGCAGTTTCGGCCGAACGGAAGGATACTTC.

This rearrangement joins TRBV6-1 to TRBJ2-7, with D perhaps matching TRBD1 or TRBD2 (5 bases each). The CDR3 is 15 amino acids. Germline CDR1 reads MNHNS; CDR2 reads SASEGT. Trimming shortened V by 2 bases and J by 4 bases, and 15 bases separated the two germline ends. Here the CDR3 DNA reads TGTGCCAGCAGTGAAATCGGGACCCCGGGGTACGAGCAGTACTTC. Amino acid sequence: CASSEIGTPGYEQYF.

This clonotype was seen just once. This chain links TRBV7-6 with TRBJ2-3; D may correspond to TRBD1 or TRBD2 (6 bases each). CDR3 length equals 15 residues. Deletions cut 2 bases from V and 3 bases from J, with 12 bases between. Per the germline V gene, CDR1 is SGHVS and CDR2 is FNYEAQ. The CDR3 sequence: CASSLRGARTDTQYF. In nucleotides, the CDR3 is TGTGCCAGCAGCTTAAGGGGGGCCCGGACAGATACGCAGTATTTT.

With regard to this clonotype: This may be a read error: a much more frequent sequence differs by one nucleotide. The rearrangement uses TRBV7-2 and TRBJ1-3; D is uncertain. Trimming left V 5 bases short and J 0 bases short, with 14 bases between. This CDR3 is 16 amino acids long. The germline V gene encodes CDR1 SGHTA and CDR2 FQGNSA. Here the CDR3 reads CASSPRGWGSGNTIYF. CDR3 coding DNA: TGTGCCAGCAGCCCCCGGGGATGGGGCTCTGGAAACACCATATATTTT.

In this sample, this clonotype turned up many times. The V gene is TRBV7-2, the J gene TRBJ1-6, with 7 nucleotides matching TRBD1. The CDR3 spans 17 residues. Germline V CDR1 and CDR2: SGHTA, FQGNSA. J was trimmed by 1 base and V by 3 bases; bases with no gene match: 6. The CDR3 sequence is CASSLAGTESYNSPLHF. The CDR3 nucleotides read TGTGCCAGCAGCTTGGCCGGGACAGAATCCTATAATTCACCCCTCCACTTT. Supplemented by reference TRBV7-2 and TRBJ1-6, the full variable domain reads GAGVSQSPSNKVTEKGKDVELRCDPISGHTALYWYRQSLGQGLEFLIYFQGNSAPDKSGLPSDRFSAERTGGSVSTLTIQRTQQEDSAVYLCASSLAGTESYNSPLHFGNGTRLTVT.

The chain carries TRBV3-1 and TRBJ2-3, with D hard to call. Trimming cost V 4 bases and J 3 bases, with 11 bases left between them. The length of the CDR3 is 14 residues. Germline CDR1 reads LGHDT; CDR2 reads YNNKEL (reference sequence). The CDR3 here is CASSRLRQTDTQYF. The CDR3 region has the DNA TGTGCCAGCAGCCGTCTCAGGCAGACAGATACGCAGTATTTT.

This clonotype was detected once. The chain recombines TRBV20-1 with TRBJ2-1; 8 bases fit TRBD2. The CDR3 has 14 amino acids. J gave up 4 bases and V 6 bases, and 8 bases lay outside the gene matches. The germline CDR1 and CDR2 sequences are DFQATT and SNEGSKA (reference sequence). CDR3 sequence: CSAPRASGYNEQFF. CDR3 bases: TGCAGTGCCCCCCGGGCTAGCGGGTACAATGAGCAGTTCTTC.